Listed below are T cell receptor beta chains from one sample, sequenced in a study of T cells in Graves' hyperthyroidism and ophthalmopathy. TCRdb reanalysed the multiplex PCR reads using MiXCR and keeps one entry per CDR3 protein. The sample shows 300,000 to 500,000 distinct CDR3 sequences, under 15% of them seen only once. Sequencing was done on a sample of blood. The receptors here all came from a young woman with Graves' hyperthyroidism. Each CDR3 is given with its conserved first and last residue. The D gene is left open where the match is weak. Size tells how often a clone was seen (once, few, many) or the class of an expanded clone, and some rows leave it out.

j_gene,v_gene,abundance,d_gene,CDR3nt,CDR3aa
TRBJ2-7,TRBV27,-,TRBD2,TGTGCCAGCAGTTTTTTATCTAGCGGGGACGAGCAGTACTTC,CASSFLSSGDEQYF
TRBJ2-5,TRBV2,few,TRBD2,TGTGCCAGCAGTTTAGCGGGAGTAGGAGAGACCCAGTACTTC,CASSLAGVGETQYF
TRBJ2-7,TRBV9,few,TRBD2,TGTGCCAGCAGCGACGGACTAGCGGGAGAGTACGAGCAGTACTTC,CASSDGLAGEYEQYF
TRBJ1-6,TRBV3-1,-,-,TGTGCCAGCAGCCCCTCCGGGGCCTTTAATTCACCCCTCCACTTT,CASSPSGAFNSPLHF
TRBJ2-2,TRBV7-9,few,-,TGTGCCAGCAGCCCTATGATGATGGGTTCCGGGGAGCTGTTTTTT,CASSPMMMGSGELFF
TRBJ2-7,TRBV6-1,few,-,TGTGCCAGTGTGGGGTGGGACGAGCAGTACTTC,CASVGWDEQYF
TRBJ1-2,TRBV3-1,few,TRBD1,TGTGCCAGCAGCCGGATGGACAGGGGAAATAACTATGGCTACACCTTC,CASSRMDRGNNYGYTF
TRBJ2-1,TRBV5-1,many,TRBD2,TGCGCCAGCAGCTTGGACGGCGGGAGAGGTGGCAATGAGCAGTTCTTC,CASSLDGGRGGNEQFF
TRBJ1-2,TRBV12-3/TRBV12-4,-,-,TGTGCCAGCAGTTATCAGGGTCTCTATGGCTACACCTTC,CASSYQGLYGYTF
TRBJ2-7,TRBV18,many,-,TGTGCCAGCTCACCAGAGCGCGAGCAGTACTTC,CASSPEREQYF
TRBJ1-2,TRBV30,many,-,TGTGCCTGGAGCGGGGGGGGGCACTATGGCTACACCTTC,CAWSGGGHYGYTF
TRBJ1-1,TRBV7-4,-,TRBD1,TGTGCCAGCAGCTCACGATGGACAGGGGGTCCGATTCGGGGCCTTACTGAAGCTTTCTTT,CASSSRWTGGPIRGLTEAFF
TRBJ1-5,TRBV6-1,many,-,TGTGCCAGCAGTGCCGTGGACAATCAGCCCCAGCATTTT,CASSAVDNQPQHF
TRBJ2-5,TRBV20-1,many,-,TGCACCCCTAGCACAGAGACCCAGTACTTC,CTPSTETQYF
TRBJ2-1,TRBV19,-,-,TGTGCCAGTAGTATAGGGGCAGATTACAATGAGCAGTTCTTC,CASSIGADYNEQFF
TRBJ2-7,TRBV12-3/TRBV12-4,few,-,TGTGCCAGCAGTCGGGGGAGCCCCTCCTACGAGCAGTACTTC,CASSRGSPSYEQYF
TRBJ1-3,TRBV30,many,-,TGTGCCTGGAGGCAGGAAGATCCTGGAAACACCATATATTTT,CAWRQEDPGNTIYF
TRBJ1-2,TRBV5-1,-,TRBD1,TGCGCCAGCAGCATCTGGACAGGGGCTAACTATGGCTACACCTTC,CASSIWTGANYGYTF